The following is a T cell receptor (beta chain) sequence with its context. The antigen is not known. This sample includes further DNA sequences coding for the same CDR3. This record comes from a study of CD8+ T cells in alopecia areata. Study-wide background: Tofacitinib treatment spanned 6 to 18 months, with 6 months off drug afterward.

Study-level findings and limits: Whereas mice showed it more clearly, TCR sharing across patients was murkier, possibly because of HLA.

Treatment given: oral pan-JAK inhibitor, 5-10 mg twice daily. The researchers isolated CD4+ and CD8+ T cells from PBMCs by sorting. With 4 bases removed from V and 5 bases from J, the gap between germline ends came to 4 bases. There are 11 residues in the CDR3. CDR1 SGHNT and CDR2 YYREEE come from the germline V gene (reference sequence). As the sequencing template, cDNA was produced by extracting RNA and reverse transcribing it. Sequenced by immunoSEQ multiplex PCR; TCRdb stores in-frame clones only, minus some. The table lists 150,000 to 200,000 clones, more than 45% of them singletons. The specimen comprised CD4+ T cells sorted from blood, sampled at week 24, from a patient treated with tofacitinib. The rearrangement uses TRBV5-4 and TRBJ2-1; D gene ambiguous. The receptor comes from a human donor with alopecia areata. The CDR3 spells CASSLNNEQFF. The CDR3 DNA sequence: TGTGCCAGCAGCCTGAACAATGAGCAGTTCTTC.